This T cell receptor beta chain was profiled in a study of control samples from healthy donors and cancer patients. Generated by immunoSEQ multiplex PCR, the TCRdb table keeps only in-frame clones and is missing some. The table records about 160,000 clones, roughly 94% of them present only once. This CDR3 is built from 17 residues. The germline gives CDR1 GTSNPN, CDR2 SVGIG (reference sequence). V dropped 1 base and J dropped 0 bases, with 16 bases sitting between them. The specimen sequenced was blood. The chain is built from TRBV30 and TRBJ1-3, with D maybe TRBD1 (6 bases). This receptor was identified in a middle-aged woman in good health. CDR3 DNA: TGTGCCTGGAGTGCATTCTTCACAGGGTTCTCTGGAAACACCATATATTTT. Translation: CAWSAFFTGFSGNTIYF.